What follows are 27 T cell receptor beta chains derived from one specimen sequenced in a study of T cells after yellow fever vaccination. TCRdb reanalysed the 5' RACE reads using MiXCR and keeps one entry per CDR3 protein. The top ten hold 1% to 1.2% of the sample, which has approximately 250,000 distinct CDR3 sequences, approximately 6.8% seen once. This specimen consisted of CD4+ T cells sorted from PBMCs, obtained on the day of the yellow fever booster vaccination. The receptor set was obtained from a man under 40 who received the YFV17D yellow fever vaccine.

This clonotype has a count of ten or more. V gene TRBV5-1 combines with J gene TRBJ1-3; 8 nucleotides agree with TRBD1. The CDR3 extends over 16 amino acids. Germline CDR1 is SGHRS and CDR2 is YFSETQ. J lost 3 bases, V lost 0 bases, and 5 bases had no gene match. CDR3 sequence: CASSLGGTGGGNTIYF. The CDR3 DNA sequence: TGCGCCAGCAGCTTGGGAGGCACAGGGGGTGGAAACACCATATATTTT.

V usage is TRBV20-1 and J usage is TRBJ1-1; no clear D. The CDR3 consists of 15 residues. V was shortened by 3 bases and J by 0 bases, with 14 bases between the two germline ends. Germline-derived CDR1 and CDR2 are DFQATT and SNEGSKA (reference sequence). The CDR3: CSASQAGAMNTEAFF. The CDR3 region has the DNA TGCAGTGCTAGTCAGGCAGGTGCCATGAACACTGAAGCTTTCTTT.

This clonotype was observed at least ten times. The V and J genes are TRBV20-1 and TRBJ2-2; D uncertain. CDR1 and CDR2 from the germline V gene are DFQATT and SNEGSKA (reference sequence). The CDR3 length is 14 residues. Trimming pared 1 base from V and 0 bases from J, leaving 6 bases between. CDR3 protein: CSARGPANTGELFF. The CDR3 bases are TGCAGTGCTAGAGGGCCAGCGAACACCGGGGAGCTGTTTTTT.

This clonotype was found many times. Sequence at one end of the junction differs from germline and may be a read error. This chain joins TRBV5-1 and TRBJ2-1, with no clear D. This CDR3 is built from 11 residues. From germline, CDR1 is SGHRS and CDR2 YFSETQ. CDR3 loop: CASSLRNEQFF. In DNA form, the CDR3 reads TGTGCCAGCAGTCTTAGGAATGAGCAGTTCTTC.

This clonotype was seen repeatedly, ten times or more. The chain employs TRBV7-8 and TRBJ2-6; D assignment may be TRBD1 or TRBD2 (6 bases each). V lost 0 bases and J lost 4, with 13 bases in between. The CDR3 loop spans 17 amino acids. Germline CDR1 SGHVS, CDR2 FQNEAQ. The CDR3 coding sequence is TGTGCCAGCAGCTTAGCGAACAGGGAGGCCGGGGCCAACGTCCTGACTTTC. Amino acids: CASSLANREAGANVLTF.

This clonotype was detected only a few times. The rearrangement joins TRBV29-1 to TRBJ1-5; 9 positions match TRBD1. With 7 bases clipped from V and 7 bases from J, the junction kept 11 bases outside the gene matches. This CDR3 is built from 14 residues. Germline V gene lookup returns CDR1 SQVTM and CDR2 ANQGSEA. CDR3 loop: CSAEAGDRVQPQHF. Here the CDR3 DNA reads TGCAGCGCCGAGGCGGGGGACAGGGTACAGCCCCAGCATTTT.

The chain employs TRBV7-2 and TRBJ1-3, with D tentatively TRBD1 (6 bases). This CDR3 has 14 residues. The ends were cut back, 1 base at V and 8 bases at J, with 12 bases in the middle. Germline V gene lookup returns CDR1 SGHTA and CDR2 FQGNSA. The CDR3 is CASSLVVGADTIYF. CDR3 nucleotides: TGTGCCAGCAGCTTAGTGGTGGGGGCAGACACCATATATTTT. The entire variable domain, with the rest obtained from reference TRBV7-2 and TRBJ1-3, is as follows: GAGVSQSPSNKVTEKGKDVELRCDPISGHTALYWYRQSLGQGLEFLIYFQGNSAPDKSGLPSDRFSAERTGGSVSTLTIQRTQQEDSAVYLCASSLVVGADTIYFGEGSWLTVV.

This clonotype was seen a few times. The chain is built from TRBV12-3 or TRBV12-4 and TRBJ2-6, with 7 bases fitting TRBD1. CDR3 length equals 15 residues. V shed 7 bases and J 1 base; nucleotides not matched to a gene: 4. This CDR3 is CASTRQGSGANVLTF. DNA of the CDR3: TGTGCCAGCACCCGACAGGGTTCTGGGGCCAACGTCCTGACTTTC.

This clonotype was recorded many times. The chain has TRBV7-2 and TRBJ2-7, with 8 bases aligning to TRBD1. From germline, CDR1 is SGHTA and CDR2 FQGNSA. After removal of 1 base from V and 3 bases from J, the junction contained 2 bases not matched to a gene. The CDR3 runs 14 residues. The CDR3 sequence: CASSLGTGRYEQYF. CDR3 DNA sequence: TGTGCCAGCAGCTTAGGGACAGGGCGCTACGAGCAGTACTTC.

The chain combines TRBV11-2 with TRBJ2-3; D is possibly TRBD1 (5 bases). CDR1 and CDR2 (germline): SGHAT, FQNNGV. Trimming shortened V by 3 bases and J by 5 bases, and 6 bases separated the two germline ends. The CDR3 is 12 amino acids. The CDR3 loop is CASSLTVDTQYF. For the CDR3, the DNA is TGTGCCAGCAGCTTGACAGTAGATACGCAGTATTTT.

The genes are TRBV12-3 or TRBV12-4 and TRBJ1-5, with D possibly matching TRBD1 (5 bases). V was pared by 4 bases and J by 4 bases, with 11 bases between. The CDR3 is 14 amino acids. The CDR3 bases are TGTGCCAGCAGTTACGGGACGGCGAATCAGCCCCAGCATTTT. Amino acid sequence: CASSYGTANQPQHF.

The V gene is TRBV10-3, the J gene TRBJ2-1, with no clear D. The germline V gene has CDR1 ENHRY and CDR2 SYGVKD. Trimming took 3 bases from V and 5 from J, leaving 5 bases between them. CDR3 size: 12 residues. The CDR3 DNA follows: TGTGCCATCAGTGAAGAAGACAATGAGCAGTTCTTC. It translates to CAISEEDNEQFF.

Comments on this clonotype: One end of the junction fails to match germline, which may point to a read error. This sequence joins TRBV7-3 and TRBJ2-1, with 10 bases identical to TRBD2. CDR1 is SGHTA, CDR2 FQGTGA, per germline. The CDR3 consists of 16 residues. The CDR3 DNA is TGTGCCAGCGGCTTAACGGCTAGCGGGAGAGGGGGTGAGCAGTTCTTC. It codes for CASGLTASGRGGEQFF.

This clonotype has at least ten counts. The chain carries TRBV10-1 and TRBJ2-2, with D perhaps TRBD1 or TRBD2 (5 bases each). The CDR3 consists of 16 residues. Germline-derived CDR1 and CDR2 are WNHNN and SYGVQD (reference sequence). Trimming cost V 11 bases and J 7 bases, with 26 bases left between them. The DNA for the CDR3 is TGCGCCGCGCATCAAACAATAGACAGCCGGGACGGGGAGCTGTTTTTT. Protein product: CAAHQTIDSRDGELFF.

The sample holds a few counts of this clonotype. The rearrangement links TRBV20-1 to TRBJ1-2, with no clear D. Trimming took 3 bases from V and 4 from J, leaving 9 bases between them. CDR1 is DFQATT, CDR2 SNEGSKA, per germline (reference sequence). There are 12 residues in the CDR3. The CDR3 protein is CSASSDFYGYTF. The CDR3 DNA reads TGCAGTGCTAGCAGCGACTTCTATGGCTACACCTTC.

V is TRBV4-3 and J is TRBJ2-1; D uncertain. Germline CDR1 is LGHNA and CDR2 is YSLEER. The CDR3 runs to 17 residues. Deletions cut 3 bases from V and 0 bases from J, with 15 bases between. The CDR3: CASSQQVPKYSYNEQFF. DNA for the CDR3: TGCGCCAGCAGCCAGCAGGTTCCGAAATACTCCTACAATGAGCAGTTCTTC.

This clonotype was recorded at least ten times. The chain carries TRBV2 and TRBJ1-5; 7 bases fit TRBD1. After removal of 4 bases from V and 2 bases from J, the junction contained 5 bases not matched to a gene. The CDR3 loop spans 15 amino acids. Germline lookup yields CDR1 SNHLY and CDR2 FYNNEI. For the CDR3, the DNA is TGTGCCAGCAGTGTACAGGGGTTGGGCAATCAGCCCCAGCATTTT. Its translation: CASSVQGLGNQPQHF.

This clonotype showed up just a few times. The V call is TRBV5-1, the J call TRBJ2-1; possibly TRBD2 for D (6 bases). The CDR3 extends over 16 amino acids. Germline CDR1 SGHRS, CDR2 YFSETQ. The V end was cut by 3 bases, the J end by 0 bases, with 13 bases between. The CDR3 coding sequence is TGCGCCAGCAGCTACATTAGCGGACACTCCTACAATGAGCAGTTCTTC. It codes for CASSYISGHSYNEQFF.

The CDR3 spells CASSSQTSDTGELFF. In DNA, the CDR3 is TGTGCCAGCAGCTCGCAGACTAGTGACACCGGGGAGCTGTTTTTT. The V call is TRBV7-9, the J call TRBJ2-2; D possibly corresponds to TRBD2 (6 bases). This CDR3 has 15 amino acids. The V end lost 4 bases, the J end lost 3 bases, and 12 bases lay between the germline ends. CDR1 is SEHNR, CDR2 FQNEAQ, per germline (reference sequence).

The rearrangement joins TRBV19 to TRBJ1-2, with D hard to call. Germline V gives CDR1 LNHDA, CDR2 SQIVND (reference sequence). There are 15 residues in the CDR3. With 1 base removed from V and 4 bases from J, the gap between germline ends came to 13 bases. CDR3 sequence reads: CASSIVGSQSYGYTF. CDR3 nucleotide sequence: TGTGCCAGTAGTATAGTCGGCAGTCAATCCTATGGCTACACCTTC. Looking up the rest from reference TRBV19 and TRBJ1-2 gives the full variable domain: DGGITQSPKYLFRKEGQNVTLSCEQNLNHDAMYWYRQDPGQGLRLIYYSQIVNDFQKGDIAEGYSVSREKKESFPLTVTSAQKNPTAFYLCASSIVGSQSYGYTFGSGTRLTVV.

The chain couples TRBV20-1 to TRBJ2-3; TRBD1 matches 7 bases. Per germline, CDR1 DFQATT and CDR2 SNEGSKA (reference sequence). CDR3 length: 13 amino acids. Trimming cost V 1 base and J 4 bases; bases outside gene matches: 2. CDR3 DNA: TGCAGTGCTAGAGGACAGGGCCCAGATACGCAGTATTTT. Its protein product is CSARGQGPDTQYF.

This clonotype was counted ten times or more. This rearrangement joins TRBV28 to TRBJ2-7; 8 nucleotides align to TRBD1. The germline V gene encodes CDR1 MDHEN and CDR2 SYDVKM. J was trimmed by 5 bases and V by 7 bases; bases with no gene match: 13. CDR3 length: 15 amino acids. This chain's CDR3 is CASKGPRTGRHEQYF. The CDR3 coding sequence is TGTGCCAGCAAAGGACCACGGACAGGGCGGCACGAGCAGTACTTC.

The CDR3 reads CASSGGQGNTGELFF. The DNA for the CDR3 is TGCGCCAGCAGTGGCGGGCAGGGAAACACCGGGGAGCTGTTTTTT. The chain recombines TRBV10-1 with TRBJ2-2; D might be TRBD1 or TRBD2, each matching 5 bases. The V and J ends lost 4 bases and 2 bases respectively, with 11 bases between them. Germline V gene sequence: CDR1 WNHNN, CDR2 SYGVQD (reference sequence). The CDR3 length is 15 residues.

This clonotype occurred a few times. The rearrangement uses TRBV28 and TRBJ1-2, with D perhaps matching TRBD1 (5 bases). Trimming shortened V by 2 bases and J by 8 bases, and 12 bases separated the two germline ends. CDR1 is MDHEN, CDR2 SYDVKM, per germline. CDR3 length: 13 residues. CDR3 sequence reads: CASSLNGGWGYTF. CDR3 DNA sequence: TGTGCCAGCAGTTTAAACGGGGGTTGGGGCTACACCTTC.

J is TRBJ1-1 and V is TRBV7-2, with 10 bases lining up with TRBD1. The CDR3 is 16 amino acids. Germline V gene data show CDR1 as SGHTA and CDR2 as FQGNSA. The junction had 7 bases not matched to a gene; V was cut back by 5 bases and J by 1 base. The chain's CDR3 is CASSKTGGWGNTEAFF. For the CDR3, the DNA is TGTGCCAGCAGCAAGACAGGGGGCTGGGGGAACACTGAAGCTTTCTTT.

This sequence joins TRBV28 and TRBJ1-2; D gene ambiguous. V lost 5 bases and J 6 bases, leaving 16 bases between the germline ends. Germline CDR1 reads MDHEN; CDR2 reads SYDVKM. The CDR3 covers 14 residues. The CDR3 coding sequence is TGTGCCAGCAGTCAGCCCACACCCAGCAATGGCTACACCTTC. Its translation: CASSQPTPSNGYTF.

This clonotype was counted only a few times. This chain links TRBV2 with TRBJ2-7; D may correspond to TRBD1 or TRBD2 (5 bases each). CDR1 and CDR2 (germline): SNHLY, FYNNEI. V was pared by 10 bases and J by 7 bases, with 20 bases between. The CDR3 extends over 13 amino acids. CDR3 sequence reads: CATTPKRGWEQYF. DNA of the CDR3: TGTGCCACCACCCCGAAGAGGGGCTGGGAGCAGTACTTC.